This T cell receptor (beta chain) was recovered during a study of T cell repertoires in ileal Crohn's disease. Study information: Operated complications were stricturing disease (roughly 60%) and penetrating disease (approximately 39%).

This table comes from immunoSEQ multiplex PCR, and its TCRdb copy is limited to in-frame clones, with some not included. The sample shows about 12,000 clones, 82% of them seen only once. Germline V gene sequence: CDR1 WSHSY, CDR2 SAAADI. This CDR3 has 18 amino acids. J lost 0 bases, V lost 6 bases, and 9 bases had no gene match. Study-level points and caveats: Every patient over 26.8% clonality showed endoscopic recurrence. Sorted CD8 T cells held more high-frequency clones than CD4.

Note on this clone: Its antigen is undetermined.

Stated time point: neoterminal ileum biopsy at postoperative endoscopy, about 6 months after surgery. Eligibility required adulthood, ileal or ileocolonic Crohn's disease and indicated ileocolonic resection. Sequencing was carried out using ileal tissue. The rearrangement links TRBV10-2 to TRBJ2-7; the match to TRBD2 covers 15 bases. This sequence was found in an adult with Crohn's disease. The chain's CDR3 is CASRYGLAGGGGSYEQYF. For the CDR3, the DNA is TGCGCCAGCAGATATGGACTAGCGGGAGGGGGAGGCTCCTACGAGCAGTACTTC.